The 25 T cell receptor beta chains below all came from one sample that was sequenced in a study of chemoradiotherapy in HPV16-positive cancers. Using immunoSEQ multiplex PCR, the repertoire was profiled, and TCRdb retains in-frame clones only, with some absent. In the table there are about 5,200 clones, about 88% of which are singletons. The sample in question was blood, obtained from a patient who underwent chemoradiotherapy. Receptors were obtained from a human donor with HPV-associated anogenital cancer.

The chain recombines TRBV4-1 with TRBJ2-3; 8 positions match TRBD2. CDR3 length equals 16 residues. Per germline, CDR1 MGHRA and CDR2 YSYEKL. The J segment lost 5 bases and the V segment lost 1 base, leaving 8 bases of the junction unmatched. The CDR3 region has the DNA TGCGCCAGCAGCCAAGGACAAGCGGGAGACCAAGATACGCAGTATTTT. It encodes CASSQGQAGDQDTQYF.

The rearrangement joins TRBV4-2 to TRBJ2-7; 7 nucleotides line up with TRBD1. This CDR3 contains 19 residues. In germline, CDR1 is LGHNA, CDR2 YNFKEQ. With V trimmed by 4 bases and J by 0 bases, 18 bases remained unmatched. The CDR3 protein is CASSLVPGQHTVPSYEQYF. DNA of the CDR3: TGTGCCAGCAGCCTCGTTCCGGGACAGCATACCGTCCCCTCCTACGAGCAGTACTTC.

V is TRBV6-5 and J is TRBJ2-3; maybe TRBD2 (7 bases). Trimming removed 7 bases from V and 4 bases from J, with 18 bases in between. The length of the CDR3 is 15 residues. Germline V CDR1 and CDR2: MNHEY, SVGAGI. The CDR3 bases are TGTGCCAGCAACCCTCGGGGGAGGGGGGCAGATACGCAGTATTTT. It codes for CASNPRGRGADTQYF.

V and J are TRBV27 and TRBJ2-7; 7 nucleotides agree with TRBD1. This CDR3 comprises 15 residues. After removal of 4 bases from V and 6 bases from J, the junction contained 12 bases not matched to a gene. Germline CDR1 reads MNHEY; CDR2 reads SMNVEV (reference sequence). As DNA, the CDR3 is TGTGCCAGCAGTTCCGCCGCAGGGGGACCGGCCGAGCAGTACTTC. Translation gives CASSSAAGGPAEQYF.

The chain uses TRBV19 and TRBJ2-1; D is perhaps TRBD1 or TRBD2 (7 bases each). The CDR3 covers 15 residues. The germline V gene has CDR1 LNHDA and CDR2 SQIVND (reference sequence). V was pared by 7 bases and J by 3 bases, with 16 bases between. The CDR3 sequence is CASTQGGGYYNEQFF. CDR3 bases: TGTGCCAGTACTCAGGGGGGGGGCTACTACAATGAGCAGTTCTTC.

V usage is TRBV4-3 and J usage is TRBJ2-2; D unresolved. The germline V gene has CDR1 LGHNA and CDR2 YSLEER. V shed 5 bases and J shed 4 bases, with 5 bases lying between them. The CDR3 is made up of 12 amino acids. CDR3 nucleotides: TGCGCCAGCAGCTATCGCACCGGGGAGCTGTTTTTT. As protein: CASSYRTGELFF.

The chain joins TRBV13 to TRBJ2-7, with 8 bases matching TRBD1. Per germline, CDR1 PRHDT and CDR2 FYEKMQ (reference sequence). J was trimmed by 2 bases and V by 5 bases; bases with no gene match: 5. The CDR3 length is 14 residues. The CDR3: CASSPRTGTYEQYF. DNA of the CDR3: TGTGCCAGCAGCCCCCGGACAGGGACCTACGAGCAGTACTTC.

The chain recombines TRBV30 with TRBJ2-5; D possibly corresponds to TRBD1 (5 bases). Trimming pared 2 bases from V and 4 bases from J, leaving 8 bases between. This CDR3 has 12 amino acids. Per the germline V gene, CDR1 is GTSNPN and CDR2 is SVGIG (reference sequence). CDR3 DNA: TGTGCCTGGAGTCCAGGGTTAGAGACCCAGTACTTC. This codes for CAWSPGLETQYF.

This clone has only one observation. The chain employs TRBV19 and TRBJ1-1; D not resolved. CDR3 length: 11 residues. The V and J ends lost 8 bases and 2 bases respectively, with 6 bases between them. Per germline, CDR1 LNHDA and CDR2 SQIVND (reference sequence). CDR3 residues: CASDRNTEAFF. CDR3 nucleotide sequence: TGTGCCAGTGATCGAAACACTGAAGCTTTCTTT.

The V call is TRBV9, the J call TRBJ2-1, with a possible D match to TRBD2 (6 bases). The ends were cut back, 0 bases at V and 4 bases at J, with 11 bases in the middle. The CDR3 covers 15 residues. Germline V gene lookup returns CDR1 SGDLS and CDR2 YYNGEE. CDR3 sequence (DNA): TGTGCCAGCAGCGTAGGGGAGGACCTATACAATGAGCAGTTCTTC. Protein sequence: CASSVGEDLYNEQFF.

CDR3 amino acids: CASRGARGSGEQYF. The DNA of the CDR3 is TGTGCCAGCAGGGGGGCAAGGGGGTCGGGAGAGCAGTACTTC. V and J are TRBV2 and TRBJ2-7; a weak D match, TRBD1 (6 bases). CDR3 length: 14 residues. With 6 bases removed from V and 7 bases from J, the gap between germline ends came to 19 bases. From germline, CDR1 is SNHLY and CDR2 FYNNEI.

The V call is TRBV7-3, the J call TRBJ2-3; 9 bases fit TRBD2. The J segment lost 1 base and the V segment lost 5 bases, leaving 4 bases of the junction unmatched. The CDR3 covers 15 residues. Germline-derived CDR1 and CDR2 are SGHTA and FQGTGA. This CDR3 reads CASSGLAYRTDTQYF. CDR3 in DNA: TGTGCCAGCAGCGGACTAGCGTATCGCACAGATACGCAGTATTTT.

The gene calls are TRBV11-2 and TRBJ1-4; no clear D. The V end was cut by 4 bases, the J end by 5 bases, with 11 bases between. Germline assignment: CDR1 SGHAT and CDR2 FQNNGV. The CDR3 consists of 14 residues. CDR3 sequence: CASSYPRSNEKLFF. The CDR3 nucleotides are TGTGCCAGCAGCTACCCGCGGTCAAATGAAAAACTGTTTTTT.

The chain links TRBV19 to TRBJ2-7; D might be TRBD1 (6 bases). Trimming took off 5 bases at V and 5 bases at J, with 16 bases between the two ends. Germline lookup yields CDR1 LNHDA and CDR2 SQIVND (reference sequence). This CDR3 comprises 14 residues. This CDR3 reads CASSSRDNINEQYF. DNA for the CDR3: TGTGCCAGTAGTTCCCGGGACAATATAAACGAGCAGTACTTC.

J is TRBJ1-5 and V is TRBV7-9; D possibly corresponds to TRBD1 (5 bases). Trimming pared 0 bases from V and 6 bases from J, leaving 12 bases between. The CDR3 runs 15 residues. Looked up from germline, CDR1 is SEHNR and CDR2 is FQNEAQ (reference sequence). The DNA for the CDR3 is TGTGCCAGCAGCTTAGCCGGGGGATCGACTCAGCCCCAGCATTTT. Encoded protein: CASSLAGGSTQPQHF.

V is TRBV30 and J is TRBJ1-2; D not resolved. Germline V gives CDR1 GTSNPN, CDR2 SVGIG (reference sequence). Trimming stripped 8 bases from V and 0 bases from J, with 7 bases between. This CDR3 comprises 11 residues. DNA for the CDR3: TGTGCCCGTGGGACTAACTATGGCTACACCTTC. As protein: CARGTNYGYTF.

V usage is TRBV7-6 and J usage is TRBJ1-5, with unresolved D. Germline assignment: CDR1 SGHVS and CDR2 FNYEAQ. The CDR3 consists of 15 residues. With 5 bases removed from V and 0 bases from J, the gap between germline ends came to 11 bases. The CDR3 loop reads CASSPSGYSNQPQHF. Written as DNA, the CDR3 is TGTGCCAGCAGCCCTAGCGGATATAGCAATCAGCCCCAGCATTTT.

CDR3 in amino acids: CATSPGLASTDTQYF. CDR3 in DNA: TGTGCCACCAGCCCGGGACTAGCGAGCACAGATACGCAGTATTTT. The V gene is TRBV15, the J gene TRBJ2-3; 10 nucleotides match TRBD2. This CDR3 comprises 15 residues. Trimming took 5 bases from V and 0 from J; bases not matched to a gene: 2. Germline CDR1 LNHNV, CDR2 YYDKDF (reference sequence).

This chain uses TRBV30 with TRBJ1-1, with D unclear. V was cut by 0 bases and J by 7 bases, with 18 bases left in between. The CDR3 has 15 amino acids. The germline gives CDR1 GTSNPN, CDR2 SVGIG (reference sequence). CDR3 coding DNA: TGTGCCTGGAGTGTTCTCCGTAATTGGGAGGATGAAGCTTTCTTT. Protein: CAWSVLRNWEDEAFF.

The V call is TRBV6-1, the J call TRBJ1-3; D gene uncertain. The germline V gene encodes CDR1 MNHNS and CDR2 SASEGT. The CDR3 loop spans 14 amino acids. V lost 6 bases and J 0 bases, leaving 9 bases between the germline ends. This CDR3 reads CASSQSGSGNTIYF. The CDR3 DNA follows: TGTGCCAGCAGCCAAAGCGGCTCTGGAAACACCATATATTTT.

This chain uses TRBV5-6 with TRBJ2-2; 13 bases are a match to TRBD2. Germline V gene sequence: CDR1 SGHDT, CDR2 YYEEEE. This CDR3 comprises 17 residues. The V segment lost 4 bases and the J segment 0 bases; nucleotides outside the gene matches: 3. The CDR3 region has the DNA TGTGCCAGCAGCCCGGGACTAGCGGGAACGAACACCGGGGAGCTGTTTTTT. Translating it yields CASSPGLAGTNTGELFF.

The chain has TRBV9 and TRBJ2-1, with TRBD2 matching over 7 bases. V lost 0 bases to trimming and J lost 0 bases; unmatched junction nucleotides: 3. This CDR3 region has 16 residues. Germline-derived CDR1 and CDR2 are SGDLS and YYNGEE. CDR3 coding DNA: TGTGCCAGCAGCGTAGATCCTAGCGGCTCCTACAATGAGCAGTTCTTC. This gives the protein CASSVDPSGSYNEQFF.

V and J are TRBV7-9 and TRBJ2-2, with 8 positions matching TRBD1. With V trimmed by 2 bases and J by 4 bases, 9 bases remained unmatched. CDR1 SEHNR and CDR2 FQNEAQ come from the germline V gene (reference sequence). CDR3 length: 17 amino acids. The CDR3 DNA is TGTGCCAGCAGCTTACTCTCAGGGGGCGTGGGCACCGGGGAGCTGTTTTTT. The encoded protein is CASSLLSGGVGTGELFF.

The V and J genes are TRBV15 and TRBJ2-3; D perhaps matches TRBD1 (5 bases). V was pared by 6 bases and J by 2 bases, with 9 bases between. The CDR3 is made up of 13 amino acids. Per germline, CDR1 LNHNV and CDR2 YYDKDF (reference sequence). In DNA form, the CDR3 reads TGTGCCACCAGGGACACATCCACAGATACGCAGTATTTT. It yields the protein CATRDTSTDTQYF.

V usage is TRBV7-2 and J usage is TRBJ1-3; possibly TRBD1 for D (5 bases). From germline, CDR1 is SGHTA and CDR2 FQGNSA. The V gene lost 4 bases and the J gene lost 3 bases, with 13 bases spanning the gap. The CDR3 is made up of 15 amino acids. The CDR3 sequence is CASSSTWGGGNTIYF. The CDR3 DNA reads TGTGCCAGCAGCTCCACATGGGGGGGTGGAAACACCATATATTTT.